This TCR beta chain was identified in a study of T-cell memory formation after mild COVID-19. On the study more broadly: Across donors, TCR clusters were largely donor specific. Findings and caveats of the study: That cross-reactive memory joined was suggested by some responding clones appearing in pre-infection memory. For second-wave clones that peaked at day 37, SARS-CoV-2 specificity went unverified.

Germline CDR1 reads DFQATT; CDR2 reads SNEGSKA (reference sequence). V lost 3 bases and J lost 3, with 2 bases in between. CDR3 length: 11 amino acids. This clonotype has more than one count but fewer than ten. Its antigen is currently unknown. 5'RACE primed at constant segments yielded TCR alpha and TCR beta cDNA libraries bearing sample barcodes and UMIs. TCRdb passed the 5' RACE reads through MiXCR, listing each CDR3 protein once. The table shows about 420,000 distinct CDR3 sequences, with 20% to 25% occurring only once. This receptor was obtained from an adult woman who had mild COVID-19 (a few samples of this study predate the infection). Cell type and time point are not known. The J gene is TRBJ2-2, the V gene TRBV20-1; D not certain. Material for sequencing was PBMCs or a T cell subset sorted from them (not recorded which). In DNA, the CDR3 is TGCAGTGCTAGCTACACCGGGGAGCTGTTTTTT. Translating gives CSASYTGELFF.